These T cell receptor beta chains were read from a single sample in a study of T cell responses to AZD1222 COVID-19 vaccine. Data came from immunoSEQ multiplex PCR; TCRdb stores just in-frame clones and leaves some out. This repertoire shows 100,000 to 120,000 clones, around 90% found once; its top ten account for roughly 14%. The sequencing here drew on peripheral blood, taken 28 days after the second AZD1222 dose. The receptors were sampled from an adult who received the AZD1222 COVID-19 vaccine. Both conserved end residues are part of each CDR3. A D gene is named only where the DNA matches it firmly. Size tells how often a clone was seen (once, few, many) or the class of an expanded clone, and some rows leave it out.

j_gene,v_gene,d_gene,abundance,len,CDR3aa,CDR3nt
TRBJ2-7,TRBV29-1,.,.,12,CSGRDTNYEQYF,TGCAGCGGAAGGGACACAAACTACGAGCAGTACTTC
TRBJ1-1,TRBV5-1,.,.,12,CASSSGREEAFF,TGCGCCAGCTCATCCGGGAGAGAAGAAGCTTTCTTT
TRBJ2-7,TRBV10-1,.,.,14,CASSERGTFGEQYF,TGCGCCAGCAGTGAGAGGGGGACCTTCGGCGAGCAGTACTTC
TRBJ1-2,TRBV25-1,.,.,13,CASSELPTDGYTF,TGTGCCAGCAGTGAATTGCCCACGGATGGCTACACCTTC
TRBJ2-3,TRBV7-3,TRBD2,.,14,CASSSDAGADTQYF,TGTGCCAGCAGCTCGGACGCGGGGGCAGATACGCAGTATTTT
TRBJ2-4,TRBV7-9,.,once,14,CASSLFDVPSVQYF,TGTGCCAGCAGCTTATTTGACGTCCCATCAGTTCAGTACTTC
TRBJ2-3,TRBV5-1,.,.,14,CASSRSTGTDTQYF,TGCGCCAGCAGCAGGTCGACAGGCACAGATACGCAGTATTTT
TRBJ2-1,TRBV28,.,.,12,CASSINRVEQFF,TGTGCCAGCAGCATCAACAGGGTTGAGCAGTTCTTC
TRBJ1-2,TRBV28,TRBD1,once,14,CASSPDRDSYGYTF,TGTGCCAGCAGTCCCGACCGGGACAGCTATGGCTACACCTTC
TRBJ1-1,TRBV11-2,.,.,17,CASSSNYLTVLVTEAFF,TGTGCCAGCAGCTCAAACTACCTTACAGTGCTGGTCACTGAAGCTTTCTTT
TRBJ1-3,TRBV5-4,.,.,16,CASSLGSRSSGNTIYF,TGTGCCAGCTCACTTGGGTCCCGAAGCTCTGGAAACACCATATATTTT
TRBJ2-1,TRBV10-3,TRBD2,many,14,CAIASGGSYNEQFF,TGTGCCATTGCTAGCGGGGGTTCCTACAATGAGCAGTTCTTC
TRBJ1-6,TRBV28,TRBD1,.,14,CASSPGQDYSPLHF,TGTGCCAGCAGTCCGGGACAGGACTATTCACCCCTCCACTTT
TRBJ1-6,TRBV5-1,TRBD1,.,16,CASSLAWDRYNSPLHF,TGCGCCAGCAGCTTGGCCTGGGACAGATATAATTCACCCCTCCACTTT
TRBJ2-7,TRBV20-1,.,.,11,CSARGNYEQYF,TGCAGTGCCCGGGGGAACTACGAGCAGTACTTC
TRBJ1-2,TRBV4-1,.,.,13,CASSQVSGDGYTF,TGCGCCAGCAGCCAAGTGTCAGGGGACGGCTACACCTTC
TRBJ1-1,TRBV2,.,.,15,CASSGVSRGSGVAFF,TGTGCCAGCAGTGGTGTATCTCGAGGGTCTGGGGTCGCTTTCTTT
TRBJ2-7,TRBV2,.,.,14,CASSEAASSYEQYF,TGTGCCAGCAGTGAAGCGGCTAGTTCCTACGAGCAGTACTTC
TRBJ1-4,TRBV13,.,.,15,CASSFQGSGVEKLFF,TGTGCCAGCAGCTTCCAAGGTTCGGGGGTTGAAAAACTGTTTTTT
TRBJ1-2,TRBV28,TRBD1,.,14,CASSGQGLNYGYTF,TGTGCCAGCAGTGGACAGGGATTAAACTATGGCTACACCTTC
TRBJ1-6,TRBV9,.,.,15,CASSVTGTLGSPLHF,TGTGCCAGCAGCGTAACAGGGACTCTGGGTTCACCCCTCCACTTT
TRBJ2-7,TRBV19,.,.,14,CASSIRGRSYEQYF,TGTGCCAGTAGTATACGGGGGCGGTCCTACGAGCAGTACTTC
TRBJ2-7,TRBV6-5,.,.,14,CASSSLTPAYEQYF,TGTGCCAGCAGTTCCTTGACCCCCGCCTACGAGCAGTACTTC
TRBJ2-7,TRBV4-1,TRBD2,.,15,CASSQIAGVSYEQYF,TGCGCCAGCAGCCAAATAGCGGGAGTCTCCTACGAGCAGTACTTC